The rows below give T cell receptor beta chains drawn from one sample of a study of graft-versus-host responses after intestinal transplantation. Data came from immunoSEQ multiplex PCR; TCRdb stores just in-frame clones and leaves some out. Of about 88,000 clones in the sample, 94% were seen once. These receptors lack a known antigen. The sample was unstimulated CD4+ T cells sorted from spleen or lymph node cells, taken before transplant. The source is a human donor who was the organ donor for an intestinal transplant. CDR3s include the opening cysteine and the closing phenylalanine or tryptophan. Each record gives: V gene, J gene, CDR3 protein.

>TRBV5-1|NA
CASSFQGTSGGTEQYF
>TRBV5-1|TRBJ2-1
CASSLVASGAYNEQFF
>TRBV14|TRBJ2-7
CASSRTADSYEQYF
>TRBV4-3|TRBJ1-2
CASSQDSKGASGYTF
>TRBV19|TRBJ1-2
CARRVGEIRYGYTF
>TRBV5-1|TRBJ1-1
CASSSNTEAFF
>TRBV7-2|TRBJ1-2
CASSLGTGHYGYTF
>TRBV9|TRBJ1-2
CASSQAGQEYGYTF
>TRBV25-1|TRBJ1-4
CASSELSQGVGEKLFF
>TRBV7-8|TRBJ2-7
CASSLRGGEQYF